A selection of T cell receptor beta chains follows, all from one sample in a study of blood T cell repertoires in COVID-19. Data came from immunoSEQ multiplex PCR; TCRdb stores just in-frame clones and leaves some out. This sample has around 140,000 clones, with approximately 87% found just once. Sequenced material: peripheral blood. All receptors come from a woman between 45 and 65 years old with active or convalescent COVID-19. The CDR3 runs from the conserved cysteine through the conserved F or W. The order of the fields is D gene, J gene, V gene, clone size, CDR3 protein, CDR3 DNA. The D gene is left open where the match is weak. Size values are once, few and many counts, or a class for expanded clones, and some rows have none.

>-|TRBJ1-1|TRBV14|-
CASSQAAGKNTEAFF
TGTGCCAGCAGCCAAGCAGCGGGGAAGAACACTGAAGCTTTCTTT
>TRBD1|TRBJ1-1|TRBV29-1|-
CSVATGGTEAFF
TGCAGCGTCGCTACAGGGGGCACTGAAGCTTTCTTT
>TRBD1|TRBJ1-1|TRBV11-2|-
CASSLGTGGYTEAFF
TGTGCCAGCAGCTTAGGGACAGGGGGGTACACTGAAGCTTTCTTT
>-|TRBJ1-4|TRBV10-3|-
CATATNEKLFF
TGTGCCACAGCAACTAATGAAAAACTGTTTTTT
>-|TRBJ1-1|TRBV18|once
CASSPDTGNTEAFF
TGTGCCAGCTCACCAGACACCGGGAACACTGAAGCTTTCTTT
>TRBD2|TRBJ2-7|TRBV30|-
CAWGGTSGRGYEQYF
TGTGCCTGGGGGGGGACTAGCGGGAGGGGATACGAGCAGTACTTC
>TRBD1|TRBJ1-1|TRBV6-2/TRBV6-3|-
CASSYEQGAVSTEAFF
TGTGCCAGCAGTTACGAACAGGGGGCAGTGAGCACTGAAGCTTTCTTT
>-|TRBJ1-5|TRBV7-6|-
CASSSGVSNQPQHF
TGTGCCAGCAGCTCAGGGGTGAGCAATCAGCCCCAGCATTTT
>-|TRBJ2-5|TRBV5-1|once
CASSGRVDGETQYF
TGCGCCAGCAGCGGCAGGGTAGATGGGGAGACCCAGTACTTC
>TRBD1|TRBJ2-3|TRBV2|-
CASMTPGQITDTQYF
TGTGCCAGCATGACACCGGGACAGATCACAGATACGCAGTATTTT
>-|TRBJ1-1|TRBV5-1|once
CASSLAGGRTEAFF
TGCGCCAGCAGCTTGGCCGGAGGGCGGACTGAAGCTTTCTTT
>TRBD2|TRBJ2-7|TRBV7-9|once
CASSYPSSGGLNEQYF
TGTGCCAGCAGCTATCCCTCTAGCGGGGGTTTAAACGAGCAGTACTTC
>-|TRBJ1-4|TRBV5-1|-
CASSYGEKLFF
TGCGCCAGCAGCTACGGGGAAAAACTGTTTTTT
>-|TRBJ1-1|TRBV11-2|-
CASSAHRGEAFF
TGTGCCAGCAGCGCCCATCGGGGTGAAGCTTTCTTT
>-|TRBJ2-5|TRBV4-1|-
CASSQDPGETQYF
TGCGCCAGCAGCCAAGATCCGGGAGAGACCCAGTACTTC
>-|TRBJ2-5|TRBV5-4|-
CASSLDREETQYF
TGTGCCAGCAGCTTGGACAGGGAAGAGACCCAGTACTTC
>TRBD1|TRBJ1-4|TRBV6-5|once
CASSWDRKAVKLFF
TGTGCCAGCAGTTGGGACAGGAAAGCGGTAAAACTGTTTTTT
>-|TRBJ2-6|TRBV6-2/TRBV6-3|-
CASSEQAHSGANVLTF
TGTGCCAGCAGCGAACAGGCCCACTCTGGGGCCAACGTCCTGACTTTC
>TRBD1|TRBJ1-1|TRBV6-1|-
CASSERGDRGPFF
TGTGCCAGCAGTGAAAGGGGGGACAGGGGGCCTTTCTTT
>-|TRBJ2-2|TRBV9|-
CASSVADGWSTGELFF
TGTGCCAGCAGCGTGGCAGACGGATGGAGCACCGGGGAGCTGTTTTTT
>TRBD2|TRBJ2-1|TRBV4-2|once
CASSQESPSGSYNEQFF
TGTGCCAGCAGCCAAGAGTCCCCTAGCGGGAGCTACAATGAGCAGTTCTTC
>TRBD2|TRBJ2-3|TRBV4-1|-
CASSQPTSGITDTQYF
TGCGCCAGCAGCCAACCGACTAGCGGGATCACAGATACGCAGTATTTT
>TRBD1|TRBJ2-7|TRBV30|-
CAWERGQGTYEQYF
TGTGCCTGGGAAAGGGGACAGGGAACCTACGAGCAGTACTTC
>TRBD2|TRBJ2-1|TRBV5-4|-
CASSLALAGGSYNEQFF
TGTGCCAGCAGCTTGGCCCTAGCGGGAGGCTCCTACAATGAGCAGTTCTTC
>-|TRBJ2-5|TRBV5-1|-
CASSGGSATLQETQYF
TGCGCCAGCTCCGGGGGTAGCGCAACCCTGCAAGAGACCCAGTACTTC
>TRBD2|TRBJ2-4|TRBV7-9|-
CASSLGGVGIQYF
TGTGCCAGCAGCCTGGGGGGGGTGGGCATTCAGTACTTC
>-|TRBJ2-3|TRBV27|-
CASSSSAFGTDTQYF
TGTGCCAGCAGTTCCTCAGCGTTCGGCACAGATACGCAGTATTTT
>-|TRBJ2-5|TRBV24-1|-
CATSKGYQETQYF
TGTGCCACCAGTAAGGGGTACCAAGAGACCCAGTACTTC
>TRBD1|TRBJ2-7|TRBV18|-
CASSTGTGAYEQYF
TGTGCCAGCTCCACCGGGACAGGTGCCTACGAGCAGTACTTC
>TRBD2|TRBJ2-2|TRBV9|-
CASSGSGGNTGELFF
TGTGCCAGCAGCGGTAGCGGGGGGAACACCGGGGAGCTGTTTTTT
>-|TRBJ2-1|TRBV7-2|-
CASSPRGRGDYNEQFF
TGTGCCAGCAGCCCGAGGGGGCGGGGTGACTACAATGAGCAGTTCTTC
>-|TRBJ2-7|TRBV6-5|-
CASSARQGYEQYF
TGTGCCAGCAGCGCGCGGCAGGGTTACGAGCAGTACTTC
>-|TRBJ2-1|TRBV11-3|once
CASSLGGDLGSNEQFF
TGTGCCAGCAGCTTAGGGGGGGACTTGGGCTCAAATGAGCAGTTCTTC
>-|TRBJ1-5|TRBV12-3/TRBV12-4|-
CASSEQINQPQHF
TGTGCCAGCAGTGAACAAATTAATCAGCCCCAGCATTTT
>-|TRBJ2-1|TRBV5-1|-
CASSLAVGAGNHDEQFF
TGCGCCAGCAGCTTGGCGGTAGGGGCAGGGAACCATGATGAGCAGTTCTTC
>TRBD1|TRBJ2-1|TRBV5-1|-
CASKTGTGVDNEQFF
TGCGCCAGCAAAACCGGGACAGGGGTCGACAATGAGCAGTTCTTC
>TRBD1|TRBJ1-4|TRBV18|-
CASSPGTGDEKLFF
TGTGCCAGCTCACCAGGGACAGGGGATGAAAAACTGTTTTTT
>TRBD2|TRBJ2-4|TRBV11-2|-
CASSLRLAGAKNIQYF
TGTGCCAGCAGCTTAAGACTAGCGGGAGCCAAAAACATTCAGTACTTC
>-|TRBJ2-7|TRBV3-1/TRBV3-2|-
CASSQLTRATYEQYF
TGTGCCAGCAGCCAGTTGACTAGGGCAACCTACGAGCAGTACTTC
>-|TRBJ1-5|TRBV7-2|-
CASSFDTNQPQHF
TGTGCCAGCAGCTTCGACACCAATCAGCCCCAGCATTTT
>TRBD2|TRBJ2-7|TRBV11-2|once
CASSLGLAGNYEQYF
TGTGCCAGCAGTTTAGGTTTAGCGGGGAACTACGAGCAGTACTTC
>-|TRBJ2-7|TRBV7-3|-
CASSRQGGRVDEQYF
TGTGCCAGCAGCCGGCAAGGTGGGCGAGTAGACGAGCAGTACTTC
>-|TRBJ2-7|TRBV10-2|-
CASSEIQAYEQYF
TGCGCCAGCAGTGAGATTCAGGCCTACGAGCAGTACTTC
>-|TRBJ2-1|TRBV24-1|-
CATSDIPRGSSYNEQFF
TGTGCCACCAGTGATATTCCGAGGGGGTCCTCCTACAATGAGCAGTTCTTC
>-|TRBJ2-7|TRBV4-2|-
CASSQDEGRLAYYEQYF
TGTGCCAGCAGCCAAGATGAAGGTCGGCTAGCGTACTACGAGCAGTACTTC
>-|TRBJ1-2|TRBV19|-
CASRTTGDYGYTF
TGTGCCAGTAGGACGACGGGAGACTATGGCTACACCTTC
>TRBD1|TRBJ2-2|TRBV19|-
CASRRDRSSTGELFF
TGTGCCAGTAGAAGGGACAGGTCGAGCACCGGGGAGCTGTTTTTT
>-|TRBJ1-5|TRBV25-1|-
CASSLSGGNQPQHF
TGTGCCAGCTCGTTGAGCGGGGGCAATCAGCCCCAGCATTTT
>TRBD2|TRBJ2-3|TRBV29-1|once
CSVGLAGTQYF
TGCAGCGTTGGCCTAGCGGGGACGCAGTATTTT
>-|TRBJ1-5|TRBV3-1/TRBV3-2|-
CASSTGPHQPQHF
TGTGCCAGCAGCACGGGTCCCCATCAGCCCCAGCATTTT
>TRBD1|TRBJ1-2|TRBV4-3|few
CASSQDGTVTYGYTF
TGCGCCAGCAGCCAAGATGGGACAGTTACCTATGGCTACACCTTC
>-|TRBJ2-1|TRBV4-1|-
CASSQDGLPGPLSYNEQFF
TGCGCCAGCAGCCAAGATGGGCTCCCTGGTCCCCTATCCTACAATGAGCAGTTCTTC
>TRBD2|TRBJ2-2|TRBV28|once
CASSLLMGGRSNTGELFF
TGTGCCAGCAGTTTATTGATGGGCGGGAGATCGAACACCGGGGAGCTGTTTTTT
>-|TRBJ1-2|TRBV6-5|-
CASSYQGHGYTF
TGTGCCAGCAGTTACCAGGGGCATGGCTACACCTTC
>-|TRBJ2-7|TRBV29-1|-
CSVEAGESSYEQYF
TGCAGCGTTGAAGCGGGGGAAAGCTCCTACGAGCAGTACTTC
>TRBD2|TRBJ2-3|TRBV4-1|-
CASSQAGGWTDTQYF
TGCGCCAGCAGCCAAGCGGGAGGGTGGACAGATACGCAGTATTTT